The present entry profiles one T cell receptor (beta chain) with its context. Its target is not known. The CDR3 has 15 residues. The V gene's germline CDR1 is SGDLS and CDR2 YYNGEE. Trimming shortened V by 4 bases and J by 2 bases, and 14 bases separated the two germline ends. The data belong to a study of cytomegalovirus exposure and HLA in healthy donors. Researchers ran the PCR with 60 Vbeta and 13 Jbeta primers. Per the original data handling: A later analysis counted 65 million to 90 million unique TCR beta chains, 9.5 million to 12 million shared. Using immunoSEQ multiplex PCR, the repertoire was profiled, and TCRdb retains in-frame clones only, with some absent. V, J and clone size were drawn from that table, and D and trimming were deduced from the DNA. The sample shows some 110,000 clones, roughly 82% of them seen only once. Regarding the study as a whole: The classifier, whose performance was assessed in both the original and validation cohorts, reportedly diagnosed cytomegalovirus status with high specificity and sensitivity. Presence/absence analyses supposed approximately even sequencing depth among donors. Researchers catalogued about 150 TCR beta chains as cytomegalovirus-associated.

The chain links TRBV9 to TRBJ2-3, with a possible D match to TRBD1 (5 bases). The sequence came from a male donor in good health and CMV-seropositive. Sequencing was done on a sample of PBMCs. The CDR3 DNA follows: TGTGCCAGCAGCCCTCAGCTCAGGGACACAGATACGCAGTATTTT. This codes for CASSPQLRDTDTQYF.